The 28 T cell receptor beta chains reported below all come from one sample, sequenced in a study of T cells in Graves' hyperthyroidism and ophthalmopathy (dated by TCRdb to between 2018 and 2021). The library was produced with multiplex PCR. Reads for this sample came from an Illumina HiSeq 2000. TCR beta CDR3 regions were amplified from RNA transcripts. For the first round of RT-PCR on the TCR CDR3, the HTBI primer set was used together with the Qiagen OneStep RT-PCR kit. TCRdb handled the public reads itself, with Q25 trimming in fastp and clone calling in MiXCR, and kept productive beta chains. When rows share a CDR3 protein, they turn into one entry using the most common DNA and genes. The sample has about 610,000 distinct CDR3 sequences on record, roughly 15% of them singletons. The biggest ten clones account for 4% to 5.5% of the sample. The sequenced sample was blood. Receptor source: a woman aged 40 to 50 with Graves' ophthalmopathy.

The chain has TRBV28 and TRBJ1-3; D unresolved. Trimming removed 5 bases at V and 2 bases at J, with 10 bases between. The CDR3 loop spans 14 amino acids. CDR1 and CDR2 from the germline V gene are MDHEN and SYDVKM. The CDR3 sequence: CASSTWGTGNTIYF. CDR3 DNA sequence: TGTGCCAGCAGTACTTGGGGAACTGGAAACACCATATATTTT.

This clonotype was counted at least ten times. The CDR3 DNA is TGTGCCAGCAGCTCGAGACACTCCCAAGAGACCCAGTACTTC. This sequence encodes CASSSRHSQETQYF. V usage is TRBV7-2 and J usage is TRBJ2-5; D gene uncertain. CDR1 and CDR2 from the germline V gene are SGHTA and FQGNSA. The CDR3 totals 14 residues. Trimming stripped 4 bases from V and 1 base from J, with 10 bases between.

This clonotype has a count of ten or more. The V gene is TRBV29-1, the J gene TRBJ1-5; D unresolved. V was pared by 4 bases and J by 5 bases, with 12 bases between. The germline V gene has CDR1 SQVTM and CDR2 ANQGSEA. The CDR3 runs 13 residues. For the CDR3, the DNA is TGCAGCGTTGCGGACTCCGCGGATCAGCCCCAGCATTTT. This codes for CSVADSADQPQHF.

In its sample, this clonotype was seen many times. V usage is TRBV27 and J usage is TRBJ1-1; D remains ambiguous. Germline loops: CDR1 MNHEY, CDR2 SMNVEV (reference sequence). The CDR3 length is 16 residues. Trimming removed 6 bases from V and 0 bases from J, with 17 bases in between. In nucleotides, the CDR3 is TGTGCCAGCAGCGTATACGCCCAAGTATTGAACACTGAAGCTTTCTTT. Its protein product is CASSVYAQVLNTEAFF.

In regard to this clonotype: The DNA is left out, because the CDR3 cannot be placed on it with certainty; the CDR3 is given as TCRdb lists it. The V gene is TRBV9, the J gene TRBJ2-7; TRBD1 is taken as the D call from the table, unchecked against the DNA. The V gene's germline CDR1 is SGDLS and CDR2 YYNGEE. The CDR3 is 15 amino acids in total, end residues counted. The CDR3 is CASSVAPGAGLPLHF.

This clonotype was recorded a few times. The chain combines TRBV2 with TRBJ1-2; weak D call: TRBD1 (5 bases). V lost 1 base to trimming and J lost 2 bases, with 8 bases between them. This CDR3 is built from 14 residues. CDR1 is SNHLY, CDR2 FYNNEI, per germline. The CDR3 DNA follows: TGTGCCAGCAGTGAAGATGGGACCAACTATGGCTACACCTTC. This sequence encodes CASSEDGTNYGYTF.

This clonotype was counted at least ten times. One end of the junction varies from germline; a read error may be responsible. The V call is TRBV7-7, the J call TRBJ1-5; D remains unclear. Germline assignment: CDR1 SSHAT and CDR2 FNYEAQ (reference sequence). The CDR3 consists of 15 residues. In DNA, the CDR3 is TGTGCTAGCAGCCCCTGGGGATTGAGCAATCAGCCCCAGCATTTT. Translating it yields CASSPWGLSNQPQHF.

This clonotype was picked up many times. This chain connects TRBV4-2 to TRBJ1-2; 10 bases are a match to TRBD1. Germline V gene data show CDR1 as LGHNA and CDR2 as YNFKEQ. The V and J ends lost 2 bases and 3 bases, in that order; junction bases with no gene match: 6. The CDR3 sequence is 16 residues long. In nucleotides, the CDR3 is TGTGCCAGCAGCCAACGACAGGGGGCTGTGGACTATGGCTACACCTTC. Translated: CASSQRQGAVDYGYTF.

This clonotype showed up many times. The chain carries TRBV6-5 and TRBJ2-2; weak D call: TRBD1 (6 bases). V gave up 7 bases and J gave up 7 bases, with 13 bases separating them. The CDR3 has 13 amino acids. Germline CDR1 MNHEY, CDR2 SVGAGI. CDR3 nucleotides: TGTGCCAGCACCCCAGGGGTTCACGGGGAGCTGTTTTTT. This sequence encodes CASTPGVHGELFF.

This clonotype occurred many times. The chain links TRBV29-1 to TRBJ2-2; 11 positions agree with TRBD2. The CDR3 loop spans 14 amino acids. Trimming at V came to 4 bases and at J to 4 bases, leaving 2 bases not matched to a gene. Per the germline V gene, CDR1 is SQVTM and CDR2 is ANQGSEA. The CDR3 DNA reads as TGCAGCGTTGGAGGGACTAGCGGCACCGGGGAGCTGTTTTTT. Translated: CSVGGTSGTGELFF.

This clonotype was observed at least ten times. The rearrangement links TRBV12-3 or TRBV12-4 to TRBJ2-7; D is unresolved. V was cut by 4 bases and J by 4 bases, with 17 bases left in between. CDR3 size: 15 residues. Written as DNA, the CDR3 is TGTGCCAGCAGTTCTCTTAGGGAATCCGCTTACGAGCAGTACTTC. Translation: CASSSLRESAYEQYF.

In its sample, this clonotype was seen a few times. This CDR3 reads CASSAESGVRNTEAFF. CDR3 in DNA: TGTGCCAGCAGCGCCGAGAGTGGGGTTAGGAACACTGAAGCTTTCTTT. The chain employs TRBV9 and TRBJ1-1; D is uncertain. CDR3 length equals 16 residues. Looked up from germline, CDR1 is SGDLS and CDR2 is YYNGEE. Trimming left V 3 bases short and J 1 base short, with 16 bases between.

This clonotype was counted at least ten times. The rearrangement uses TRBV28 and TRBJ2-7; D gene ambiguous. The CDR3 length is 11 residues. Germline V CDR1 and CDR2: MDHEN, SYDVKM. Trimming removed 7 bases from V and 3 bases from J, with 7 bases in between. The CDR3 nucleotides read TGTGCCAGCATGCAAAACTACGAGCAGTACTTC. The encoded protein is CASMQNYEQYF. Complete variable domain (other parts from reference TRBV28 and TRBJ2-7): DVKVTQSSRYLVKRTGEKVFLECVQDMDHENMFWYRQDPGLGLRLIYFSYDVKMKEKGDIPEGYSVSREKKERFSLILESASTNQTSMYLCASMQNYEQYFGPGTRLTVT.

This clonotype has a count of ten or more. The gene calls are TRBV30 and TRBJ2-7; D might be TRBD1 or TRBD2, each matching 5 bases. V lost 3 bases and J lost 0, with 18 bases in between. CDR1 GTSNPN and CDR2 SVGIG come from the germline V gene (reference sequence). This CDR3 has 16 residues. CDR3 sequence reads: CAWSGPRDRYSYEQYF. CDR3 bases: TGTGCCTGGAGCGGACCCAGGGACCGATACTCCTACGAGCAGTACTTC.

This clonotype was counted ten times or more. J is TRBJ1-2 and V is TRBV20-1; D remains unclear. The CDR3 loop spans 11 amino acids. V was pared by 5 bases and J by 2 bases, with 6 bases between. Germline CDR1 reads DFQATT; CDR2 reads SNEGSKA (reference sequence). The CDR3 sequence: CSAYENYGYTF. The CDR3 nucleotides read TGCAGTGCTTATGAAAACTATGGCTACACCTTC.

This clonotype was seen ten or more times. V is TRBV11-2 and J is TRBJ1-1; tentative D call: TRBD1 (5 bases). V was cut by 0 bases and J by 1 base, with 9 bases left in between. The V gene's germline CDR1 is SGHAT and CDR2 FQNNGV. The CDR3 totals 15 residues. The DNA of the CDR3 is TGTGCCAGCAGCTTAGACGCGGGGGGGAACACTGAAGCTTTCTTT. Amino acids: CASSLDAGGNTEAFF.

There are many counts of this clonotype. The chain combines TRBV25-1 with TRBJ1-2; D is possibly TRBD1 (5 bases). Trimming pared 3 bases from V and 6 bases from J, leaving 11 bases between. The CDR3 is 13 amino acids. Germline CDR1 MGHDK, CDR2 SYGVNS. The CDR3 reads CASSDWGLNGYTF. For the CDR3, the DNA is TGTGCCAGCAGTGACTGGGGCCTAAATGGCTACACCTTC.

This clonotype was picked up many times. This chain's CDR3 is CSARGTGEFYEQYF. The DNA of the CDR3 is TGCAGTGCTAGAGGGACAGGGGAGTTCTACGAGCAGTACTTC. The chain couples TRBV20-1 to TRBJ2-7; TRBD1 agrees at 9 bases. Germline trimming cut 1 base from V and 3 bases from J; bases unmatched to any gene: 4. The CDR3 sequence is 14 residues long. Per the germline V gene, CDR1 is DFQATT and CDR2 is SNEGSKA (reference sequence).

The chain carries TRBV7-9 and TRBJ1-3; possibly TRBD1 for D (5 bases). This CDR3 is built from 13 residues. Trimming removed 1 base at V and 9 bases at J, with 10 bases between. Per the germline V gene, CDR1 is SEHNR and CDR2 is FQNEAQ (reference sequence). The CDR3 loop reads CASSLVGDGTIYF. Here the CDR3 DNA reads TGTGCCAGCAGCTTAGTTGGGGACGGCACCATATATTTT. The full variable domain, completed using reference TRBV7-9 and TRBJ1-3, is DTGVSQNPRHKITKRGQNVTFRCDPISEHNRLYWYRQTLGQGPEFLTYFQNEAQLEKSRLLSDRFSAERPKGSFSTLEIQRTEQGDSAMYLCASSLVGDGTIYFGEGSWLTVV.

Many counts were recorded for this clonotype. This sequence joins TRBV2 and TRBJ2-1, with TRBD2 matching over 7 bases. Germline V CDR1 and CDR2: SNHLY, FYNNEI. CDR3 size: 14 residues. The V gene end was trimmed by 5 bases and the J gene end by 5 bases; junction bases not matched to a gene: 6. In DNA form, the CDR3 reads TGTGCCAGCAGTCCACTAGCGCCAAACAATGAGCAGTTCTTC. This gives the protein CASSPLAPNNEQFF.

As to this clonotype: An end of the junction differs from the germline gene, which may be a read error. The chain joins TRBV15 to TRBJ1-1; D possibly corresponds to TRBD1 (5 bases). Germline loops: CDR1 LNHNV, CDR2 YYDKDF (reference sequence). This CDR3 contains 14 residues. For the CDR3, the DNA is TGTGCCATCAGCAGCGGGGCAGTGAACACTGAAGCTTTCTTT. It encodes CAISSGAVNTEAFF.

This clonotype was counted many times. The V call is TRBV30, the J call TRBJ1-1; no firm D call. The CDR3 length is 14 residues. In germline, CDR1 is GTSNPN, CDR2 SVGIG (reference sequence). Trimming stripped 2 bases from V and 0 bases from J, with 10 bases between. For the CDR3, the DNA is TGTGCCTGGAGTTCCGGTGGGATGAACACTGAAGCTTTCTTT. It specifies CAWSSGGMNTEAFF.

This clonotype was found a few times. A much larger clonotype is one base distant, so this may be a read error. The chain combines TRBV6-4 with TRBJ2-2; TRBD1 agrees at 9 bases. CDR1 and CDR2 (germline): MRHNA, SNTAGT. The CDR3 totals 17 residues. In nucleotides, the CDR3 is TGTGCCAGCACCACCTGGCTGGGACAGGGTCGTACCGGGGAGCTGGTTTTT. Protein: CASTTWLGQGRTGELVF.

This clonotype was detected a few times. This chain connects TRBV10-3 to TRBJ2-5, with D unresolved. V was clipped by 0 bases and J by 2 bases, with 7 bases between them. Germline V gene sequence: CDR1 ENHRY, CDR2 SYGVKD. CDR3 size: 14 residues. CDR3 sequence reads: CAISESGIQETQYF. CDR3 coding DNA: TGTGCCATCAGTGAGTCAGGGATTCAAGAGACCCAGTACTTC.

The V call is TRBV7-8, the J call TRBJ1-5; 11 bases line up with TRBD1. The CDR3 contains 16 residues. Unmatched junction bases numbered 10, after V lost 5 bases and J lost 7 bases. Germline CDR1 reads SGHVS; CDR2 reads FQNEAQ. The CDR3 loop is CASSLRTGGLGQPQHF. In DNA, the CDR3 is TGTGCCAGCAGCCTCCGGACAGGGGGCTTAGGGCAGCCCCAGCATTTT.

This clonotype was counted ten times or more. The chain joins TRBV6-1 to TRBJ1-1; D is unclear. V lost 1 base, J lost 0 bases, and 3 bases lay in between. This CDR3 contains 13 residues. The germline gives CDR1 MNHNS, CDR2 SASEGT. In DNA form, the CDR3 reads TGTGCCAGCAGTGAAGGGGTGAACACTGAAGCTTTCTTT. Translation: CASSEGVNTEAFF.

This clonotype appeared many times. The chain uses TRBV6-5 and TRBJ2-5; 12 bases match TRBD2. The CDR3 contains 15 residues. The J segment lost 5 bases and the V segment lost 8 bases, leaving 9 bases of the junction unmatched. Germline CDR1 MNHEY, CDR2 SVGAGI. The CDR3 reads CASDSGTSGWETQYF. The CDR3 DNA follows: TGTGCCAGCGATTCCGGGACTAGCGGGTGGGAGACCCAGTACTTC.

This clonotype was seen ten or more times. The rearrangement joins TRBV19 to TRBJ2-5; D unresolved. V shed 7 bases and J shed 5 bases, with 20 bases lying between them. The germline gives CDR1 LNHDA, CDR2 SQIVND (reference sequence). The CDR3 totals 15 residues. The CDR3 sequence is CASTLRHGQAETQYF. The CDR3 bases are TGTGCCAGTACCCTAAGACACGGGCAAGCGGAGACCCAGTACTTC.